What follows are 19 T cell receptor beta chains derived from one specimen sequenced in a study of cytomegalovirus exposure and HLA in healthy donors. The PCR employed 60 Vbeta primers together with 13 Jbeta primers. Libraries were prepared by immunoSEQ multiplex PCR; TCRdb keeps only in-frame clonotypes and omits some of them. The sample table sets out about 67,000 clones. Specimen: PBMCs. The receptors derive from a woman aged 40 to 50 in good health and CMV-seropositive.

The chain employs TRBV4-2 and TRBJ1-1; possible D gene TRBD1, 6 bases. Germline CDR1 reads LGHNA; CDR2 reads YNFKEQ. The CDR3 runs 17 residues. The ends were cut back, 0 bases at V and 0 bases at J, with 14 bases in the middle. The CDR3 DNA follows: TGTGCCAGCAGCCAAGAACGGGGGGCAGCATTGAACACTGAAGCTTTCTTT. This codes for CASSQERGAALNTEAFF.

The chain couples TRBV11-1 to TRBJ2-1; no reliable D call. The germline gives CDR1 SGHAT, CDR2 FQDESV (reference sequence). The CDR3 contains 15 residues. Trimming took 2 bases from V and 5 from J, leaving 13 bases between them. The CDR3 loop is CASSLNIDRDNEQFF. CDR3 DNA: TGTGCCAGCAGCTTAAATATCGATAGAGACAATGAGCAGTTCTTC. Variable domain in full (rest from reference TRBV11-1 and TRBJ2-1): EAEVAQSPRYKITEKSQAVAFWCDPISGHATLYWYRQILGQGPELLVQFQDESVVDDSQLPKDRFSAERLKGVDSTLKIQPAELGDSAMYLCASSLNIDRDNEQFFGPGTRLTVL.

V and J are TRBV7-2 and TRBJ2-7; 10 bases line up with TRBD2. Trimming at V came to 6 bases and at J to 3 bases, leaving 8 bases not matched to a gene. The V gene's germline CDR1 is SGHTA and CDR2 FQGNSA. CDR3 length: 15 residues. The CDR3 here is CASSPSGRAFYEQYF. The CDR3 region has the DNA TGTGCCAGCAGTCCGAGCGGGAGGGCCTTCTACGAGCAGTACTTC.

The chain carries TRBV18 and TRBJ1-1; TRBD1 is a possible D gene (6 bases). Between the trimmed V and J ends, which lost 3 bases and 0 bases, there was a span of 14 bases. CDR1 KGHSH and CDR2 LQKENI come from the germline V gene. This CDR3 region has 16 residues. CDR3 bases: TGTGCCAGCTCACCCCCGGGTGAGGGGGTGAACACTGAAGCTTTCTTT. Translated: CASSPPGEGVNTEAFF. Together with reference TRBV18 and TRBJ1-1, the CDR3 gives the full variable domain: NAGVMQNPRHLVRRRGQEARLRCSPMKGHSHVYWYRQLPEEGLKFMVYLQKENIIDESGMPKERFSAEFPKEGPSILRIQQVVRGDSAAYFCASSPPGEGVNTEAFFGQGTRLTVV.

The chain recombines TRBV27 with TRBJ2-6; 7 bases align to TRBD1. Losses at the gene ends were 3 bases for V and 0 bases for J; bases not matched to a gene: 5. The CDR3 spans 17 residues. Germline-derived CDR1 and CDR2 are MNHEY and SMNVEV (reference sequence). The CDR3 is CASSFAGGISGANVLTF. The DNA for the CDR3 is TGTGCCAGCAGTTTTGCAGGGGGAATCTCTGGGGCCAACGTCCTGACTTTC. Based on the CDR3 plus reference TRBV27 and TRBJ2-6, the full variable domain is EAQVTQNPRYLITVTGKKLTVTCSQNMNHEYMSWYRQDPGLGLRQIYYSMNVEVTDKGDVPEGYKVSRKEKRNFPLILESPSPNQTSLYFCASSFAGGISGANVLTFGAGSRLTVL.

The gene calls are TRBV7-2 and TRBJ1-5; TRBD1 agrees at 7 bases. Germline CDR1 is SGHTA and CDR2 is FQGNSA. The CDR3 is made up of 16 amino acids. Trimming at V came to 5 bases and at J to 2 bases, leaving 9 bases not matched to a gene. The CDR3, as DNA: TGTGCCAGCAGCGCCGCCACCGGGACAGGCAATCAGCCCCAGCATTTT. It is translated as CASSAATGTGNQPQHF.

CDR3 sequence: CASRLTGTQETQYF. The CDR3 DNA is TGTGCCAGCAGATTAACAGGAACGCAAGAGACCCAGTACTTC. V and J are TRBV5-8 and TRBJ2-5; weak D call: TRBD1 (5 bases). The CDR3 totals 14 residues. Germline V gives CDR1 SGHTS, CDR2 YDEGEE. The V and J ends lost 5 bases and 2 bases respectively, with 13 bases between them.

V usage is TRBV7-8 and J usage is TRBJ2-7, with D possibly matching TRBD1 (6 bases). Trimming left V 0 bases short and J 2 bases short, with 11 bases between. This CDR3 has 15 residues. Germline V gives CDR1 SGHVS, CDR2 FQNEAQ. The CDR3 spells CASSLAKTGAYEQYF. The CDR3 bases are TGTGCCAGCAGCTTAGCCAAGACAGGAGCCTACGAGCAGTACTTC. The entire variable domain, with the rest obtained from reference TRBV7-8 and TRBJ2-7, is as follows: GAGVSQSPRYKVAKRGQDVALRCDPISGHVSLFWYQQALGQGPEFLTYFQNEAQLDKSGLPSDRFFAERPEGSVSTLKIQRTQQEDSAVYLCASSLAKTGAYEQYFGPGTRLTVT.

This chain uses TRBV27 with TRBJ1-6; D is unclear. The CDR3 length is 13 residues. V lost 4 bases and J 4 bases, leaving 5 bases between the germline ends. Germline values: CDR1 MNHEY, CDR2 SMNVEV (reference sequence). CDR3 coding DNA: TGTGCCAGCAGTTCTAGGTATAATTCACCCCTCCACTTT. Its protein product is CASSSRYNSPLHF.

V is TRBV11-3 and J is TRBJ2-1, with 9 bases aligning to TRBD2. The CDR3 runs to 15 residues. Germline V lookup: CDR1 SGHNT, CDR2 YENEEA. Unmatched junction bases numbered 10, after V lost 4 bases and J lost 9 bases. The CDR3 DNA sequence: TGTGCCAGCAGCTCCCTTGCGGGGGGGATCGGTGAGCAGTTCTTC. It is translated as CASSSLAGGIGEQFF.

V usage is TRBV18 and J usage is TRBJ1-1; 8 positions agree with TRBD1. The V and J ends lost 5 bases and 3 bases, in that order; junction bases with no gene match: 11. Germline V gives CDR1 KGHSH, CDR2 LQKENI. This CDR3 region has 16 residues. The CDR3, as DNA: TGTGCCAGCTCATCTAGGACAGGGCTGACGGACACTGAAGCTTTCTTT. It yields the protein CASSSRTGLTDTEAFF.

This sequence joins TRBV6-4 and TRBJ2-4; D is uncertain. The CDR3 runs 14 residues. The germline CDR1 and CDR2 sequences are MRHNA and SNTAGT. V shed 0 bases and J shed 5 bases, with 8 bases lying between them. The CDR3 DNA reads TGTGCCAGCAGTGACTCGGCAGAGGAAAACATTCAGTACTTC. This sequence encodes CASSDSAEENIQYF.

The rearrangement joins TRBV11-2 to TRBJ2-6; D remains ambiguous. Germline V CDR1 and CDR2: SGHAT, FQNNGV. This CDR3 is built from 15 residues. Deletions cut 6 bases from V and 5 bases from J, with 14 bases between. The DNA for the CDR3 is TGTGCCAGCAGTTCTAGTGGTCCCTGGGCCAACGTCCTGACTTTC. This encodes CASSSSGPWANVLTF.

The rearrangement uses TRBV29-1 and TRBJ2-1, with 11 bases fitting TRBD2. The CDR3 runs to 14 residues. Trimming removed 7 bases from V and 7 bases from J; junction bases left unmatched: 9. In germline, CDR1 is SQVTM, CDR2 ANQGSEA. CDR3 sequence reads: CSGKLAGVGNEQFF. The CDR3 nucleotides read TGCAGCGGAAAACTAGCGGGAGTTGGAAATGAGCAGTTCTTC.

The genes are TRBV6-6 and TRBJ2-7; D possibly corresponds to TRBD2 (6 bases). This CDR3 has 14 residues. V lost 6 bases, J lost 9 bases, and 21 bases lay in between. The germline gives CDR1 MNHNY, CDR2 SVGAGI (reference sequence). CDR3 nucleotide sequence: TGTGCCAGCAGCCTCCGACTAGAAAGAAGTGCGCAGTACTTC. Its translation: CASSLRLERSAQYF.

V usage is TRBV6-1 and J usage is TRBJ2-7, with D possibly being TRBD1 (6 bases). The length of the CDR3 is 15 residues. Per the germline V gene, CDR1 is MNHNS and CDR2 is SASEGT. The ends were cut back, 4 bases at V and 2 bases at J, with 15 bases in the middle. The CDR3 loop reads CASSGRGSKTYEQYF. The CDR3 DNA reads TGTGCCAGCAGTGGCAGGGGATCTAAGACCTACGAGCAGTACTTC.

The chain recombines TRBV5-8 with TRBJ2-1; 7 bases are a match to TRBD2. Germline loops: CDR1 SGHTS, CDR2 YDEGEE. The CDR3 has 15 amino acids. Trimming took 0 bases from V and 4 from J; bases not matched to a gene: 4. The CDR3: CASSLGSSGYNEQFF. For the CDR3, the DNA is TGTGCCAGCAGCTTGGGGTCTAGCGGATACAATGAGCAGTTCTTC.

This chain connects TRBV6-4 to TRBJ2-2; 7 bases line up with TRBD1. V lost 7 bases to trimming and J lost 3 bases; unmatched junction nucleotides: 8. There are 15 residues in the CDR3. The germline CDR1 and CDR2 sequences are MRHNA and SNTAGT. The CDR3 nucleotides are TGTGCCAGCAAGGTACGGACAGGAGACACCGGGGAGCTGTTTTTT. Its translation is CASKVRTGDTGELFF.

The chain carries TRBV28 and TRBJ2-1, with 12 bases that match TRBD2. The J segment lost 6 bases and the V segment lost 5 bases, leaving 17 bases of the junction unmatched. This CDR3 comprises 19 residues. The germline CDR1 and CDR2 sequences are MDHEN and SYDVKM. The DNA of the CDR3 is TGTGCCAGCAGTCCCCCACCCCGGACTAGCGGGGTGGGGGCCAATGAGCAGTTCTTC. Translated, it gives CASSPPPRTSGVGANEQFF.